The 3 T cell receptor beta chains below all came from one sample that was sequenced in a study of T cell responses to AZD1222 COVID-19 vaccine. Clones were read by immunoSEQ multiplex PCR, and TCRdb kept only the in-frame ones, dropping some. The top ten hold less than 20% of the sample, which has tens of thousands of clones, more than 75% seen once. The material sequenced was peripheral blood, taken 28 days after the second AZD1222 dose. The receptor set was obtained from an adult who received the AZD1222 COVID-19 vaccine.

V gene TRBV24-1 combines with J gene TRBJ2-3; tentatively, D is TRBD2 (6 bases). CDR1 is KGHDR and CDR2 is SFDVKD in the germline V gene. The CDR3 contains 14 residues. V was pared by 7 bases and J by 2 bases, with 12 bases between. CDR3 nucleotide sequence: TGTGCCACCAGCCCCCGGGGGTCCACAGATACGCAGTATTTT. Translation: CATSPRGSTDTQYF.

The rearrangement uses TRBV7-9 and TRBJ2-2; no clear D. V dropped 3 bases and J dropped 5 bases, with 7 bases sitting between them. CDR1 is SEHNR and CDR2 is FQNEAQ in the germline V gene (reference sequence). CDR3 length equals 13 residues. CDR3 loop: CASSLTGTGELFF. The CDR3 DNA follows: TGTGCCAGCAGCTTGACCGGGACCGGGGAGCTGTTTTTT.

The chain employs TRBV30 and TRBJ1-1; no clear D gene. Trimming removed 0 bases from V and 0 bases from J, with 8 bases in between. The CDR3 runs to 14 residues. CDR1 is GTSNPN and CDR2 is SVGIG in the germline V gene (reference sequence). DNA of the CDR3: TGTGCCTGGAGTGTAACGGGGTTGAACACTGAAGCTTTCTTT. Translated: CAWSVTGLNTEAFF.